This T cell receptor beta chain was profiled in a study of T cells after yellow fever vaccination. The study, taken as a whole, reports: Researchers report a weaker secondary response that nonetheless peaked faster, day 5 versus 15. Some clonotypes, a small share, were shared between CD4 and CD8 compartments. Booster sampling recovered most clones from primary vaccination (96% CD4, roughly 88% CD8).

This clonotype was counted a few times. Its antigen is not known. TCRdb reanalysed the 5' RACE reads using MiXCR and keeps one entry per CDR3 protein. Of about 340,000 distinct CDR3 sequences listed, 4% are singletons. The germline V gene encodes CDR1 MNHNY and CDR2 SVGAGI (reference sequence). The germline V and J ends were trimmed by 5 bases and 4 bases, with 9 bases remaining between them. This CDR3 region has 13 residues. The clonotype was recovered from a man between 18 and 35 years old who received the YFV17D yellow fever vaccine. V gene TRBV6-6 combines with J gene TRBJ1-5, with no clear D. The sequencing here drew on PBMCs, taken 5 days after the yellow fever booster vaccination. CDR3 loop: CASSGYINQPQHF. CDR3 DNA: TGTGCCAGCAGTGGTTACATAAATCAGCCCCAGCATTTT.